The 16 T cell receptor beta chains below come from one sample, sequenced in a study of cytomegalovirus exposure and HLA in healthy donors (dated by TCRdb to the late 2010s). The method was the immunoSEQ multiplex PCR assay. The multiplex PCR relied on a mix of 60 forward primers for TCR Vbeta segments and 13 reverse primers for TCR Jbeta segments. As stored in TCRdb, this immuneACCESS dataset retains in-frame rearrangements with V and J assigned. A fraction of the clones does not appear; measured against another copy, unresolved V genes explain less than half of the discrepancy, and the remainder lacks a known reason. This sample comprises roughly 100,000 clones, approximately 83% of them detected only once. The ten largest clones capture 5% to 6.5% of the sample. Sequences were obtained from PBMCs. Receptors originate from a man between 18 and 35 years old in good health and CMV-seronegative.

The V gene is TRBV28, the J gene TRBJ2-1, with 8 bases fitting TRBD1. V gave up 6 bases and J gave up 5 bases; unmatched junction bases: 18. CDR3 length: 18 residues. Germline V lookup: CDR1 MDHEN, CDR2 SYDVKM. The CDR3 here is CASRTDIRGLSPDNEQFF. Here the CDR3 DNA reads TGTGCCAGCAGGACGGACATCAGGGGGCTATCCCCCGACAATGAGCAGTTCTTC. The variable domain in full, with the rest retrieved from reference TRBV28 and TRBJ2-1, is DVKVTQSSRYLVKRTGEKVFLECVQDMDHENMFWYRQDPGLGLRLIYFSYDVKMKEKGDIPEGYSVSREKKERFSLILESASTNQTSMYLCASRTDIRGLSPDNEQFFGPGTRLTVL.

Comments on this clone: One end of the junction does not line up with germline, which may come from a read error. This rearrangement joins TRBV7-9 to TRBJ1-1; the D gene is possibly TRBD1 (5 bases). Germline V CDR1 and CDR2: SEHNR, FQNEAQ (reference sequence). CDR3 length equals 12 residues. CDR3 nucleotides: TGTTCCAGCAGCTTAGCGGGGCAAGAAGCTTTCTTT. Translated: CSSSLAGQEAFF.

The chain links TRBV7-9 to TRBJ1-1, with TRBD1 matching over 10 bases. CDR1 is SEHNR and CDR2 is FQNEAQ in the germline V gene (reference sequence). V shed 6 bases and J 0 bases; nucleotides not matched to a gene: 7. This CDR3 has 16 amino acids. In DNA form, the CDR3 reads TGTGCCAGCAGGGGACCGGGACAGGGGATGAACACTGAAGCTTTCTTT. Its protein is CASRGPGQGMNTEAFF.

This sequence joins TRBV19 and TRBJ2-7; TRBD1 matches at 10 bases. CDR1 LNHDA and CDR2 SQIVND come from the germline V gene (reference sequence). The CDR3 extends over 14 amino acids. The junction had 4 bases not matched to a gene; V was cut back by 3 bases and J by 5 bases. The CDR3 DNA reads as TGTGCCAGTAGTATGGCCGGGACAGGGGACGAGCAGTACTTC. Its protein product is CASSMAGTGDEQYF.

The V and J genes are TRBV19 and TRBJ2-1; 8 bases fit TRBD2. V lost 3 bases, J lost 3 bases, and 4 bases stayed unmatched. This CDR3 has 15 residues. The germline V gene has CDR1 LNHDA and CDR2 SQIVND (reference sequence). CDR3 bases: TGTGCCAGTAGTATTCTAGCGGGCCTCTACAATGAGCAGTTCTTC. Translation gives CASSILAGLYNEQFF.

The chain carries TRBV11-2 and TRBJ2-3, with no clear D. The CDR3 runs 16 residues. Trimming pared 5 bases from V and 5 bases from J, leaving 20 bases between. Germline CDR1 and CDR2: SGHAT and FQNNGV. CDR3 protein: CASSRRLASRLDTQYF. The DNA for the CDR3 is TGTGCCAGCAGCCGTAGACTTGCGTCGCGGTTAGATACGCAGTATTTT.

V and J are TRBV4-3 and TRBJ2-7, with 8 bases lining up with TRBD1. Losses at the gene ends were 6 bases for V and 2 bases for J; bases not matched to a gene: 9. Looked up from germline, CDR1 is LGHNA and CDR2 is YSLEER. The CDR3 spans 15 residues. This CDR3 is CASSTAGGPPYEQYF. The CDR3 DNA reads TGCGCCAGCAGTACGGCAGGGGGCCCCCCCTACGAGCAGTACTTC.

The chain employs TRBV6-4 and TRBJ2-1; 9 nucleotides agree with TRBD2. The CDR3 is made up of 16 amino acids. V was pared by 0 bases and J by 7 bases, with 7 bases of the junction left unmatched. Germline CDR1 and CDR2: MRHNA and SNTAGT. This CDR3 is CASSDSIAGAINEQFF. The CDR3 nucleotides are TGTGCCAGCAGTGACTCGATAGCGGGAGCCATTAATGAGCAGTTCTTC.

The V and J genes are TRBV5-6 and TRBJ1-1; 9 nucleotides align to TRBD1. The germline V gene encodes CDR1 SGHDT and CDR2 YYEEEE. With V trimmed by 4 bases and J by 1 base, 5 bases remained unmatched. CDR3 length equals 15 residues. CDR3 coding DNA: TGTGCCAGCAGCCAAGAGACAGGGGGGAACACTGAAGCTTTCTTT. Its translation: CASSQETGGNTEAFF.

The chain employs TRBV7-9 and TRBJ2-1; possibly TRBD1 for D (6 bases). The CDR3 loop spans 16 amino acids. Trimming stripped 5 bases from V and 3 bases from J, with 17 bases between. Germline V gives CDR1 SEHNR, CDR2 FQNEAQ (reference sequence). The CDR3 here is CASSTPKGEYYNEQFF. In DNA, the CDR3 is TGTGCCAGCAGCACCCCTAAGGGGGAGTACTACAATGAGCAGTTCTTC.

V and J are TRBV6-5 and TRBJ1-1; no definite D call. Trimming cost V 0 bases and J 4 bases, with 9 bases left between them. This CDR3 has 14 amino acids. The germline gives CDR1 MNHEY, CDR2 SVGAGI. CDR3 coding DNA: TGTGCCAGCAGTTACTCGCGGGGTAGCACTGAAGCTTTCTTT. Translating gives CASSYSRGSTEAFF.

The CDR3 nucleotides are TGTGCCAGCAGGGACCCCGGGACTAGCGTATACGAGCAGTACTTC. It specifies CASRDPGTSVYEQYF. The rearrangement links TRBV27 to TRBJ2-7; 10 nucleotides line up with TRBD2. V dropped 6 bases and J dropped 4; count of bases not matched to a gene: 9. Germline V gene data show CDR1 as MNHEY and CDR2 as SMNVEV (reference sequence). The CDR3 runs to 15 residues.

This clone was observed a single time. CDR3 protein: CASSYGQPYEQYF. The CDR3 coding sequence is TGTGCCAGCAGTTACGGACAGCCCTACGAGCAGTACTTC. V and J are TRBV7-9 and TRBJ2-7; TRBD1 might be the D (6 bases). The CDR3 is 13 amino acids. The V gene lost 6 bases and the J gene lost 2 bases, with 11 bases spanning the gap. Germline assignment: CDR1 SEHNR and CDR2 FQNEAQ (reference sequence).

The chain joins TRBV7-8 to TRBJ2-1; 11 bases are shared with TRBD2. Trimming removed 2 bases from V and 8 bases from J; junction bases left unmatched: 5. This CDR3 has 15 residues. Germline CDR1 and CDR2: SGHVS and FQNEAQ. CDR3 residues: CASSLTSGSNYEQFF. DNA for the CDR3: TGTGCCAGCAGCTTAACTAGCGGGAGTAACTATGAGCAGTTCTTC.

The J gene is TRBJ2-1, the V gene TRBV9; D possibly corresponds to TRBD1 (6 bases). Germline V lookup: CDR1 SGDLS, CDR2 YYNGEE. The CDR3 length is 13 residues. Deletions cut 4 bases from V and 7 bases from J, with 12 bases between. CDR3 DNA sequence: TGTGCCAGCAGCAACCCAAGGGGGAATGAGCAGTTCTTC. It is translated as CASSNPRGNEQFF.

The chain has TRBV10-3 and TRBJ2-2; 9 bases are shared with TRBD2. Trimming at V came to 6 bases and at J to 2 bases, leaving 1 base not matched to a gene. The CDR3 extends over 14 amino acids. Germline V CDR1 and CDR2: ENHRY, SYGVKD. CDR3 amino acids: CAIRLAGNTGELFF. For the CDR3, the DNA is TGTGCCATCAGACTAGCGGGTAACACCGGGGAGCTGTTTTTT.